This TCR beta chain comes out of a study of cytomegalovirus exposure and HLA in healthy donors. Study-wide results and caveats: In the 120 or so validation repertoires, roughly 94% of cluster scores exceeded 0, per a later analysis.

From germline, CDR1 is LNHDA and CDR2 SQIVND (reference sequence). V was shortened by 7 bases and J by 1 base, with 11 bases between the two germline ends. The CDR3 has 14 amino acids. Notes on this clone: Its antigen is as yet unknown.

Sequenced by immunoSEQ multiplex PCR; TCRdb stores in-frame clones only, minus some. The data show some 79,000 clones, around 94% seen once. This clonotype was sampled from a woman between 18 and 29 years old in good health and CMV-seropositive. Sequenced sample: PBMCs. The V and J genes are TRBV19 and TRBJ1-5, with D unresolved. CDR3 in amino acids: CASNNYGSNQPQHF. CDR3 nucleotides: TGTGCCAGTAACAACTATGGGAGCAATCAGCCCCAGCATTTT.